The sample holds many counts of the clone carrying this T cell receptor beta chain. This sample is drawn from a study of blood T cells in healthy people across ages. Primed by a sample-barcoded 5' primer and a J-beta primer mix, a second PCR proceeded for 7 to 11 cycles. Each sample provided no less than 2.5 million CDR3-containing paired-end reads. TCRdb ran MiXCR on the 5' RACE reads and lists one entry per CDR3 protein. The sample lists about 1.6 million distinct CDR3 sequences, about 32% occurring once. The CDR3 has 15 amino acids. V was pared by 1 base and J by 3 bases, with 4 bases of the junction left unmatched. Germline V gene data show CDR1 as SGHTA and CDR2 as FQGNSA.

The source material was blood. This TCR was recovered from a woman in her twenties or thirties in good health. The chain recombines TRBV7-2 with TRBJ2-7, with 9 bases aligning to TRBD2. The CDR3 DNA follows: TGTGCCAGCAGCTTAGGACTAGCGGAGATCTACGAGCAGTACTTC. Translation: CASSLGLAEIYEQYF. Drawing the rest from reference TRBV7-2 and TRBJ2-7, the complete variable domain is GAGVSQSPSNKVTEKGKDVELRCDPISGHTALYWYRQSLGQGLEFLIYFQGNSAPDKSGLPSDRFSAERTGGSVSTLTIQRTQQEDSAVYLCASSLGLAEIYEQYFGPGTRLTVT.